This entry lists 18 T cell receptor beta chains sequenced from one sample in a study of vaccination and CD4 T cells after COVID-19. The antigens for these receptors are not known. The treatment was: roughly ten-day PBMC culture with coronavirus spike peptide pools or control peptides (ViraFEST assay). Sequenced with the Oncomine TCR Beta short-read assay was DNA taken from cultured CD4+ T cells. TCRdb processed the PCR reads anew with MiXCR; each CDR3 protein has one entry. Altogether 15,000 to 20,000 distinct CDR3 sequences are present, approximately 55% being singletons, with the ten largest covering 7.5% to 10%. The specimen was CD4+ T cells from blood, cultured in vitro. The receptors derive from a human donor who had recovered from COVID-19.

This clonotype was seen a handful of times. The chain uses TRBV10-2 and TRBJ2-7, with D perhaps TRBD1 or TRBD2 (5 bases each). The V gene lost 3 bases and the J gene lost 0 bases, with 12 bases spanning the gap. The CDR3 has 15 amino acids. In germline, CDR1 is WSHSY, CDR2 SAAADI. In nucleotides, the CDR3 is TGCGCCAGCAGTGACAATATGGGACGCTCCTACGAGCAGTACTTC. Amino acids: CASSDNMGRSYEQYF.

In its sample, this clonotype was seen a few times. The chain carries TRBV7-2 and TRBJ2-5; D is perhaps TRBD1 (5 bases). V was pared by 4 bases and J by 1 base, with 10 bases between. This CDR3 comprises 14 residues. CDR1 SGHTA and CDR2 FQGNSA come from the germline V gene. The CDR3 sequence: CASSYQQAQETQYF. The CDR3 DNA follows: TGTGCCAGCAGCTATCAACAGGCCCAAGAGACCCAGTACTTC.

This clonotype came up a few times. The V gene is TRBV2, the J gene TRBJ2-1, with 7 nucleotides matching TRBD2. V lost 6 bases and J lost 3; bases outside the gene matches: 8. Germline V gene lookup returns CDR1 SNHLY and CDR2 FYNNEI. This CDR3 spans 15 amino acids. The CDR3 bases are TGTGCCAGCAGCTCCACCACGGGAGGCTACAATGAGCAGTTCTTC. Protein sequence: CASSSTTGGYNEQFF.

The chain's CDR3 is CASSPASGGRYGYTF. CDR3 bases: TGCGCCAGCAGCCCCGCCTCAGGGGGCCGATATGGCTACACCTTC. V usage is TRBV4-1 and J usage is TRBJ1-2; 8 nucleotides align to TRBD1. The CDR3 contains 15 residues. With V trimmed by 4 bases and J by 5 bases, 9 bases remained unmatched. CDR1 and CDR2 (germline): MGHRA, YSYEKL.

The CDR3, as DNA: TGCGCCAGCAGCCCCTGGGAGACGGGAAACACCATATATTTT. This codes for CASSPWETGNTIYF. The chain carries TRBV4-1 and TRBJ1-3; no clear D. Per germline, CDR1 MGHRA and CDR2 YSYEKL. The CDR3 runs 14 residues. The V end lost 4 bases, the J end lost 4 bases, and 11 bases lay between the germline ends.

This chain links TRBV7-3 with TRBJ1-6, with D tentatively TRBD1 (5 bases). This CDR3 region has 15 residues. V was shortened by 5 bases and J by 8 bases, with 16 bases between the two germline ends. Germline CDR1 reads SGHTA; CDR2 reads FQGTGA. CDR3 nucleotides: TGTGCCAGCAGCCCGTCGGGGCCGCCGGATTCACCCCTCCACTTT. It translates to CASSPSGPPDSPLHF.

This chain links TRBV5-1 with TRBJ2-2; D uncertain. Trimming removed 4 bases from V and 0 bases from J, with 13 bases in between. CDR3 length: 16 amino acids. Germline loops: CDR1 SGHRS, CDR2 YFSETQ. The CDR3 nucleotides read TGCGCCAGCAGCCCATGGACGGACGCGAACACCGGGGAGCTGTTTTTT. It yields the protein CASSPWTDANTGELFF. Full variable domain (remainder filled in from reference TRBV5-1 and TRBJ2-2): KAGVTQTPRYLIKTRGQQVTLSCSPISGHRSVSWYQQTPGQGLQFLFEYFSETQRNKGNFPGRFSGRQFSNSRSEMNVSTLELGDSALYLCASSPWTDANTGELFFGEGSRLTVL.

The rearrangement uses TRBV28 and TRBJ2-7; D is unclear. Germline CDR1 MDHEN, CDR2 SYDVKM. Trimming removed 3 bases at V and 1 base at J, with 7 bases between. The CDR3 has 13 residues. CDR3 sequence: CASSFEKSYEQYF. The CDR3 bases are TGTGCCAGCAGTTTCGAAAAGTCCTACGAGCAGTACTTC. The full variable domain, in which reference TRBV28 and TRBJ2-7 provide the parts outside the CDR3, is DVKVTQSSRYLVKRTGEKVFLECVQDMDHENMFWYRQDPGLGLRLIYFSYDVKMKEKGDIPEGYSVSREKKERFSLILESASTNQTSMYLCASSFEKSYEQYFGPGTRLTVT.

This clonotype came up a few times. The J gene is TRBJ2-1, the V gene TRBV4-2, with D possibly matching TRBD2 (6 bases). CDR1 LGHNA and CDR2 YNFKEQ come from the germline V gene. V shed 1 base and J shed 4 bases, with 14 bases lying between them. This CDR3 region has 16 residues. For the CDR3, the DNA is TGTGCCAGCAGCCAAGTAGCTAGCGAGCCTTACAATGAGCAGTTCTTC. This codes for CASSQVASEPYNEQFF.

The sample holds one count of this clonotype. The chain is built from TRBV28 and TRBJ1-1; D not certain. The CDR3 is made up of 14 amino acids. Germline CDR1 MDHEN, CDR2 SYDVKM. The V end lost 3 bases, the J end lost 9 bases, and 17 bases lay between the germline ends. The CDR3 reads CASSFTTPPPQAFF. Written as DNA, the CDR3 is TGTGCCAGCAGTTTCACTACGCCGCCCCCGCAAGCTTTCTTT.

The CDR3 loop reads CASSPGGRTEAFF. In DNA form, the CDR3 reads TGTGCCAGCAGCCCCGGGGGGCGGACTGAAGCTTTCTTT. The J gene is TRBJ1-1, the V gene TRBV3-1; D might be TRBD1 (6 bases). Per the germline V gene, CDR1 is LGHDT and CDR2 is YNNKEL (reference sequence). V lost 4 bases to trimming and J lost 5 bases, with 11 bases between them. There are 13 residues in the CDR3.

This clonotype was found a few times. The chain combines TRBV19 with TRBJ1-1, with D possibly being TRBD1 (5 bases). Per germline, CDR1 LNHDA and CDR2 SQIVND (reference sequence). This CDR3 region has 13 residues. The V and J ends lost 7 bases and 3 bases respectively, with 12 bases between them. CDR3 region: CASKLGGDTEAFF. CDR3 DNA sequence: TGTGCCAGTAAATTGGGGGGAGACACTGAAGCTTTCTTT.

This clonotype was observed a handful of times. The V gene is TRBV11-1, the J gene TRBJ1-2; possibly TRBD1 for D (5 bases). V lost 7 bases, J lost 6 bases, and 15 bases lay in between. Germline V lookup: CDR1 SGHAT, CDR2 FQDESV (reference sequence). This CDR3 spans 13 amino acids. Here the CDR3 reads CASTTRQGDGYTF. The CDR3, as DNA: TGTGCCAGCACCACTAGGCAGGGAGATGGCTACACCTTC.

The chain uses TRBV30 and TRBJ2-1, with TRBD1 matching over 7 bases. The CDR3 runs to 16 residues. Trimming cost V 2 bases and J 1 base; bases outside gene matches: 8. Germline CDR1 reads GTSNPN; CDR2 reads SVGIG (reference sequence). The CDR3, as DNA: TGTGCCTGGAGTCGGACAGGTTTGGCGTCCTACAATGAGCAGTTCTTC. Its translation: CAWSRTGLASYNEQFF.

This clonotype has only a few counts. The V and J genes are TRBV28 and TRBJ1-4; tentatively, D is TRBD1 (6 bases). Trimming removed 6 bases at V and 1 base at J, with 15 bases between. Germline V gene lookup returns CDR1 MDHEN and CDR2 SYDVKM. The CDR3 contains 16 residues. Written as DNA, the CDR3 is TGTGCCAGCAGGCGGGAGGGGGACGGAACTAATGAAAAACTGTTTTTT. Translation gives CASRREGDGTNEKLFF.

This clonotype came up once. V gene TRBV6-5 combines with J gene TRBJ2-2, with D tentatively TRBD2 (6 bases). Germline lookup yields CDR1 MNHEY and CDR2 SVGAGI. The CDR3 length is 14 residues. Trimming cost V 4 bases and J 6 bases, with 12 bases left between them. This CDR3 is CASSFGGVAGELFF. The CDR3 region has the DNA TGTGCCAGCAGTTTCGGAGGGGTAGCCGGGGAGCTGTTTTTT.

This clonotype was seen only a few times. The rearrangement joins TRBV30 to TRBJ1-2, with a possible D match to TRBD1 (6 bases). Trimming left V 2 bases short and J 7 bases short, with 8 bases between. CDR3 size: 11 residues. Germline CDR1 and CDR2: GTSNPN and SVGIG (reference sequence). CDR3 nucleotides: TGTGCCTGGAGTAGGGGGGCTGGCTACACCTTC. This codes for CAWSRGAGYTF.

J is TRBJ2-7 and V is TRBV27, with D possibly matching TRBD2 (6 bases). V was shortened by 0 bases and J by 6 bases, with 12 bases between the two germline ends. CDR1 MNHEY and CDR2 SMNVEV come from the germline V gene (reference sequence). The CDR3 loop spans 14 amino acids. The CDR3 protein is CASSLSGGYLEQYF. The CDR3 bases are TGTGCCAGCAGTTTATCAGGAGGGTATCTCGAGCAGTACTTC.